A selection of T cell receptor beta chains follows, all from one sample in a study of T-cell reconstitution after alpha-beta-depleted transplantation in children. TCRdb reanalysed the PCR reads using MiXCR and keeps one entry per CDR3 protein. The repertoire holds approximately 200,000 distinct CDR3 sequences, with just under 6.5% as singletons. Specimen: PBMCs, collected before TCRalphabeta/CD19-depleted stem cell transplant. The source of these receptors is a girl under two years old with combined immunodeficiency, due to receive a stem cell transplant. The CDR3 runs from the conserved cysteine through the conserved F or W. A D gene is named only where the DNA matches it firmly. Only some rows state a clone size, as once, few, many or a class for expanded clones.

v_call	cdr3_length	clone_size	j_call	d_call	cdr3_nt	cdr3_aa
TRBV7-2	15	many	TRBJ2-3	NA	TGTGCCAGCAGCTTAGGCACAGGGTGGACAGATACGCAGTATTTT	CASSLGTGWTDTQYF
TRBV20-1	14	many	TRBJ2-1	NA	TGCAGTGCTCGTCCGTCCTCTTCCTACAATGAGCAGTTCTTC	CSARPSSSYNEQFF
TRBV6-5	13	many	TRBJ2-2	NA	TGTGCCAGCACCACAGGGTACACCGGGGAGCTGTTTTTT	CASTTGYTGELFF
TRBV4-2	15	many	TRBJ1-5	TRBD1	TGTGCCAGCAGCCAAGGATGGGCAGGGGGAAAGCCCCAGCATTTT	CASSQGWAGGKPQHF
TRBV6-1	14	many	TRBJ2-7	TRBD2	TGTGCCAGCAGTCGGACTAGCGGGGGCTACGAGCAGTACTTC	CASSRTSGGYEQYF
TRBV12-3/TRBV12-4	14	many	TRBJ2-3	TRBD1	TGTGCCAGCAGTGCGACAGGGGGATCAGATACGCAGTATTTT	CASSATGGSDTQYF
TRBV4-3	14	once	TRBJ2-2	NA	TGCGCCAGCAGCCAAGAGGGAAGAATTAGGGAGCTGTTTTTT	CASSQEGRIRELFF
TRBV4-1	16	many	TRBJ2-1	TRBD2	TGCGCCAGCAGCCTTGATCGGGGGGGCCACTACAATGAGCAGTTCTTC	CASSLDRGGHYNEQFF
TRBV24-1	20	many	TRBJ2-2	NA	TGTGCCACCAGTGATTTGAATCGAACCCGGACTGGGCCTAACACCGGGGAGCTGTTTTTT	CATSDLNRTRTGPNTGELFF
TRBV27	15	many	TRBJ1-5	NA	TGTGCCAGCAGTTTATCGGTCGCGTCCGGACAGCCCCAGCATTTT	CASSLSVASGQPQHF
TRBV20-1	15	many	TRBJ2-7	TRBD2	TGCAGTGCTGCTCCCCTAGCGGGAGGTGTCTACGAGCAGTACTTC	CSAAPLAGGVYEQYF
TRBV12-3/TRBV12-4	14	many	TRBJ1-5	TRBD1	TGTGCCAGCAGTTTGAGGGGGCTTGGGCAGCCCCAGCATTTT	CASSLRGLGQPQHF
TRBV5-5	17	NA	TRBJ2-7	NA	TGTGCCAGCAGCTTGCTGGTTAAGGGATACGGGTACTACGAGCAGTACTTC	CASSLLVKGYGYYEQYF
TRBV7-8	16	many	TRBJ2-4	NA	TGTGCCAGCAGCTTAGTTATAGGAACAGTGGGGAACATTCAGTACTTC	CASSLVIGTVGNIQYF
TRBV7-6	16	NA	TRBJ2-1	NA	TGTGCCAGCAGCTTAGAGTCCGGGACTTTCTACAATGAGCAGTTCTTC	CASSLESGTFYNEQFF
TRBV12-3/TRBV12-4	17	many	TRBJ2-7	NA	TGTGCCAGCAGTTTAAATCTCGTACCTAGGAAAATATACGAGCAGTACTTC	CASSLNLVPRKIYEQYF
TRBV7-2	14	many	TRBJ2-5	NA	TGTGCCAGCAGCCTCGAAGGCTGGCGGGAGACCCAGTACTTC	CASSLEGWRETQYF
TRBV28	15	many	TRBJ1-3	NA	TGTGCCAGCAGTTTGTACTGGACATTTGGAAACACCATATATTTT	CASSLYWTFGNTIYF
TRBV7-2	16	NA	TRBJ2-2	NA	TGTGCCAGCAGCTTAGTTTTCTTGGGAAACACCGGGGAGCTGTTTTTT	CASSLVFLGNTGELFF
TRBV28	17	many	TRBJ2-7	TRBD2	TGTGCCAGCAGTTTAATAAGAAGAGGACTAGCGGGAACCGAGCAGTACTTC	CASSLIRRGLAGTEQYF
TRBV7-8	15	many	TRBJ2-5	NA	TGTGCCAGCAGCCTAGGAGACAGGTTTGATGAGACCCAGTACTTC	CASSLGDRFDETQYF
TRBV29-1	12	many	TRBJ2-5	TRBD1	TGCAGCGAAAAACAGGGGGGAGAGACCCAGTACTTC	CSEKQGGETQYF
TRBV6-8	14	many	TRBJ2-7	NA	TGTGCCAGCGGACTCCGGGACGACTCCTACGAGCAGTACTTC	CASGLRDDSYEQYF
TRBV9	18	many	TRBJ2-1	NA	TGTGCCAGCAGCGTAGCCACCCCTACTCGCGGGGTTTACAATGAGCAGTTCTTC	CASSVATPTRGVYNEQFF
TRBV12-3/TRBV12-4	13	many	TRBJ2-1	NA	TGTGCCAGCAGTTACGTCTCCTACAATGAGCAGTTCTTC	CASSYVSYNEQFF
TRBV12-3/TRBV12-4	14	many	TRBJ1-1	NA	TGTGCCAGCAGCTTCTCTTCTGGGGTTGGTGAAGCTTTCTTT	CASSFSSGVGEAFF
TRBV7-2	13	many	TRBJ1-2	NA	TGTGCCAGCAGCTTAGATCTTAACTATGGCTACACCTTC	CASSLDLNYGYTF
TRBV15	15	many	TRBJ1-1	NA	TGTGCCACCAGCAGAGAACTCCAGGGGATAACTGAAGCTTTCTTT	CATSRELQGITEAFF
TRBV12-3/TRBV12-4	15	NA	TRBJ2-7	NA	TGTGCCAGCAGTCCGATTGGCCAGGGAGTGTACGAGCAGTACTTC	CASSPIGQGVYEQYF
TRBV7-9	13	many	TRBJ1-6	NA	TGTGCCAGCAGCATGGGGGGACTGTCACCCCTCCACTTT	CASSMGGLSPLHF
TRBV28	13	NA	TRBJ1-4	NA	TGTGCCAGCAGTTTATCGGGCCTGGTCTCCCTGTTTTTT	CASSLSGLVSLFF
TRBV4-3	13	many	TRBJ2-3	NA	TGCGCCAGCAGCTATCGCCGCACAGATACGCAGTATTTT	CASSYRRTDTQYF
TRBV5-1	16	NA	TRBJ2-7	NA	TGCGCCAGCAGCTTGAGCTCAATTGGCCAGGGCTACGAGCAGTACTTC	CASSLSSIGQGYEQYF
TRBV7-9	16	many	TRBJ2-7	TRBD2	TGTGCCAGCAGCTTAGAGCGGGGAGCCTTTAGGAACGAGCAGTACTTC	CASSLERGAFRNEQYF
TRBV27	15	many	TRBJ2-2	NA	TGTGCCAGCAGTTTATATCCCCTCAACACCGGGGAGCTGTTTTTT	CASSLYPLNTGELFF
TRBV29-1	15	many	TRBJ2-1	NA	TGCAGCGTTGAAGATGCTCTGAGCTCCTACAATGAGCAGTTCTTC	CSVEDALSSYNEQFF
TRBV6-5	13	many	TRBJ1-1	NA	TGTGCCAGCAGTTACTCCGGGACACTTGAAGCTTTCTTT	CASSYSGTLEAFF
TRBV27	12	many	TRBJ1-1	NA	TGTGCCAGCAGTTCCACGAACACTGAAGCTTTCTTT	CASSSTNTEAFF
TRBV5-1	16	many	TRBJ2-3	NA	TGCGCCAGCAGCTTGGATTGGGCGGGGCCCACAGATACGCAGTATTTT	CASSLDWAGPTDTQYF
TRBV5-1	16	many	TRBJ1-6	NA	TGCGCCAGCAGCTGGGAATCAGGGTCAGACCTTTCACCCCTCCACTTT	CASSWESGSDLSPLHF
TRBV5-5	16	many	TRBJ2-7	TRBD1	TGTGCCAGCAGCTTGTCACGGGACAGGACTGGCCACGAGCAGTACTTC	CASSLSRDRTGHEQYF
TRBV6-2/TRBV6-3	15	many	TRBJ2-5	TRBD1	TGTGCCAGCAGCGGATCCGGGACAGGCGAAGAGACCCAGTACTTC	CASSGSGTGEETQYF
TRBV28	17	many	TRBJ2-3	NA	TGTGCCAGCAGTTTAGTCTATTGGGGGGAAGATGCAGATACGCAGTATTTT	CASSLVYWGEDADTQYF
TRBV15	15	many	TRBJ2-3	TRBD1	TGTGCCATCACAATTCCGACAGGGATTCCAGATACGCAGTATTTT	CAITIPTGIPDTQYF
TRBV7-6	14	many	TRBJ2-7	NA	TGTGCCAGCAGGCGTCCGCGAACATCCAAGGAGCAGTACTTC	CASRRPRTSKEQYF
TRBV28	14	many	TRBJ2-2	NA	TGTGCCAGCAGTTCAACCATGTGGACCGGGGAGCTGTTTTTT	CASSSTMWTGELFF
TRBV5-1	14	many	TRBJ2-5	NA	TGCGCCAGCAGCTTGCCCGGAACGGCAGAGACCCAGTACTTC	CASSLPGTAETQYF
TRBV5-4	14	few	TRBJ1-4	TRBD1	TGTGCCAGCAGCCGGGACAGGGGAAATGAAAAACTGTTTTTT	CASSRDRGNEKLFF
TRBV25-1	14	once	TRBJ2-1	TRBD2	TGTGCCAGCAGCCAGCGGGAGTACTACAATGAGCAGTTCTTC	CASSQREYYNEQFF
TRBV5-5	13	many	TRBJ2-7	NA	TGTGCCAGCAGCTTTAGGGGAAACTACGAGCAGTACTTC	CASSFRGNYEQYF
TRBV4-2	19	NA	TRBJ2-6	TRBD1	TGTGCCAGCAGCCAAGACATGACAGGGCCCGCGTCTGGGGCCAACGTCCTGACTTTC	CASSQDMTGPASGANVLTF
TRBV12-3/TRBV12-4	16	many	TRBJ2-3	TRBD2	TGTGCCAGCAGTTTATATGGCGGGGGGACCACAGATACGCAGTATTTT	CASSLYGGGTTDTQYF
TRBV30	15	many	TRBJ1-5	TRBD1	TGTGCCTGGAGAATTGGGACAGGGGGCAATCAGCCCCAGCATTTT	CAWRIGTGGNQPQHF
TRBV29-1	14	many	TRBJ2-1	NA	TGCAGCGTTGTTAGTATAGTCCAACCGGGTGAGCAGTTCTTC	CSVVSIVQPGEQFF
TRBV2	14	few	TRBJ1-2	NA	TGTGCCAGCAGCGCAGACCCTGCTTCTTATGGCTACACCTTC	CASSADPASYGYTF